This TCR beta chain comes out of a study of blood T cell repertoires in COVID-19 (dated by TCRdb to 2018 to 2020). At the level of the whole study: Samples from collaborators originated in the United States, Italy and Spain and spanned both the acute and convalescent phases of COVID-19. Samples were obtained from the ongoing ImmuneRACE study (first 160 participants) and from about 1,300 subjects provided by 6 global collaborators. The repertoires were made available in a free public database intended to serve as a resource for research on the immune response to SARS-CoV-2. The dataset comprised deeply sampled blood TCRbeta repertoires from subjects exposed to, actively infected with, or recovered from COVID-19. Where available, HLA class I and class II types were taken from metadata supplied by the sample provider and were not determined by assay-based typing. Nearly every sample came with metadata listing a de-identified subject ID, COVID-19 status, age in years and sex. The material from the prospective study consisted of cDNA or gDNA derived from T cells, B-cell-depleted T cells, or PBMCs.

Collaborating institutions collected whole blood in K2EDTA tubes following their own protocols. Collaborator samples were shipped for TCRbeta analysis as frozen whole blood, isolated PBMCs, or DNA extracted from either sample type. The paper's findings and limits, for the study overall: The quantity of clinical and demographic metadata differed by source and by participant and was supplied without curation.

TCRbeta CDR3 regions were amplified from genomic DNA by means of the immunoSEQ Assay, a bias-controlled multiplex PCR. In the source study's methods: Within the assay, amplification of reference gene primers was used to estimate how many nucleated cells each sample contained. To quantify the absolute abundance of each unique TCRbeta CDR3 rearrangement, sequence reads were collapsed and filtered. Productive Simpson clonality was computed per sample as the square root of Simpson's diversity index over productive rearrangements. Held by TCRdb, this immuneACCESS table contains in-frame sequences only and omits some clones. Under half of the omission traces to an unresolved V gene where checked; the cause of the rest is unknown. V and J calls plus clone size are reproduced from that table; the DNA served to infer D and trimming. This sample holds more than 110,000 clones; around 73% were observed only once. The ten largest clones represent roughly 9% of the sample.

From a lookup of the germline V gene, CDR1 and CDR2 are SGDLS and YYNGEE. Its CDR3 holds 15 amino acids, cysteine through phenylalanine. Only the CDR3 portion is preserved as DNA: 45 bases, with reading frame beginning at the first base. For this chain, trimming is 4 bases at the V end and 3 bases at the J end, and the number of junction bases without a gene match is 7. There are a few counts of this clone. Its recognized antigen is unknown. Base qualities were left out, and no much larger clone turns up one base away. Recombination connected TRBV9 to TRBJ1-3; TRBD1 fits 7 bases in the junction. The sequenced sample consisted of peripheral blood. The TCR sequence derives from a woman in her forties or fifties with active or convalescent COVID-19. The DNA reads TGTGCCAGCAGCTCGCGGGACAGCCATGGAAACACCATATATTTT. The resulting protein is CASSSRDSHGNTIYF. Beyond the CDR3, the reference TRBV9 and TRBJ1-3 genes provide the residues; the full variable domain reads: DSGVTQTPKHLITATGQRVTLRCSPRSGDLSVYWYQQSLDQGLQFLIQYYNGEERAKGNILERFSAQQFPDLHSELNLSSLELGDSALYFCASSSRDSHGNTIYFGEGSWLTVV.